The source of this TCR beta chain is a study of blood T cell repertoires in COVID-19. Whole-study context: Acute and convalescent COVID-19 specimens originated in the United States, Italy and Spain.

Methods used by the authors: Reference gene primer amplification gave estimated nucleated cell counts. Sequencing was performed with immunoSEQ multiplex PCR; in TCRdb, only in-frame clones are kept and a portion is missing. V, J and clone size reflect that table, while D and trimming were determined from the DNA. The sample lists approximately 74,000 clones; around nine tenths were seen once. Germline V gene sequence: CDR1 MNHEY, CDR2 SVGAGI. The CDR3 runs 15 residues. Trimming removed 0 bases from V and 1 base from J, with 10 bases in between. The rearrangement joins TRBV6-5 to TRBJ2-7, with D perhaps matching TRBD2 (5 bases). Sequencing input: peripheral blood. This receptor was taken from a woman aged 60 to 75 with acute or convalescent COVID-19. CDR3 in amino acids: CASSYSAGLSYEQYF. The DNA of the CDR3 is TGTGCCAGCAGTTACTCGGCCGGACTTTCCTACGAGCAGTACTTC.